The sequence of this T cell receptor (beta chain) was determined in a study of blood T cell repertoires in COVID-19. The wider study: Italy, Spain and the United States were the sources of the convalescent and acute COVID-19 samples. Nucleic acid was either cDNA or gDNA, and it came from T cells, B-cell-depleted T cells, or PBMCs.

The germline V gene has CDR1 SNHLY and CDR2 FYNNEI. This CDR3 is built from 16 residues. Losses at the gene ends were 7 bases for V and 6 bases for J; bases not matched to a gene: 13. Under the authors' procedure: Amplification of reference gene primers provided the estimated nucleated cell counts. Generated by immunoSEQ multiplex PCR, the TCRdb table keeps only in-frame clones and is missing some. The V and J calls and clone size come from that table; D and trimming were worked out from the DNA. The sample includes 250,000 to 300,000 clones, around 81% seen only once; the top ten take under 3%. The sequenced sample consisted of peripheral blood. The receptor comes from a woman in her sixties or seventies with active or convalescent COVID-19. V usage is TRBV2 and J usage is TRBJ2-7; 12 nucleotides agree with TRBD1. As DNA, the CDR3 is TGTGCCAGCACCCCCAACGGGACAGGGGGCCTGGGCGAGCAGTACTTC. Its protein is CASTPNGTGGLGEQYF.